These 16 T cell receptor beta chains were sequenced from one sample in a study of CD8 T cells in Susac syndrome. With random hexamers, about 0.5 to 1 ug RNA was reverse transcribed. TCRdb called the immunoSEQ multiplex PCR reads again in MiXCR, with one record for every CDR3 protein. There are about 200,000 distinct CDR3 sequences in the sample; roughly 95% occur only once, and roughly 0.1% lies in the top ten. The sample taken for sequencing was CD4+ T cells from PBMCs. The source of these receptors is a human donor in good health.

The rearrangement uses TRBV20-1 and TRBJ1-1, with 7 bases fitting TRBD1. This CDR3 is built from 15 residues. CDR1 DFQATT and CDR2 SNEGSKA come from the germline V gene (reference sequence). V lost 1 base to trimming and J lost 1 base; unmatched junction nucleotides: 6. The CDR3 loop reads CSARGGRQGNTEAFF. The CDR3 DNA reads TGCAGTGCTAGAGGGGGAAGACAGGGGAACACTGAAGCTTTCTTT.

The chain is built from TRBV30 and TRBJ1-1; D perhaps matches TRBD1 (5 bases). V was trimmed by 2 bases and J by 1 base, leaving 8 bases between them. Germline-derived CDR1 and CDR2 are GTSNPN and SVGIG (reference sequence). The CDR3 consists of 13 residues. In DNA, the CDR3 is TGTGCCTGGAGTAGGGACCGGAACACTGAAGCTTTCTTT. Residues: CAWSRDRNTEAFF.

The chain joins TRBV29-1 to TRBJ2-1; 9 positions agree with TRBD2. The V and J ends lost 7 bases and 4 bases, in that order; junction bases with no gene match: 8. CDR1 and CDR2 from the germline V gene are SQVTM and ANQGSEA. The CDR3 consists of 14 residues. DNA of the CDR3: TGCAGCGCGTCGACTAGCGGCAATTACAATGAGCAGTTCTTC. This gives the protein CSASTSGNYNEQFF.

The chain joins TRBV27 to TRBJ1-4; D is possibly TRBD1 (6 bases). Trimming stripped 6 bases from V and 6 bases from J, with 14 bases between. The CDR3 loop spans 14 amino acids. Looked up from germline, CDR1 is MNHEY and CDR2 is SMNVEV (reference sequence). CDR3 amino acids: CASRTQGSDEKLFF. The CDR3 bases are TGTGCCAGCAGAACACAGGGTTCAGATGAAAAACTGTTTTTT. Based on the CDR3 plus reference TRBV27 and TRBJ1-4, the full variable domain is EAQVTQNPRYLITVTGKKLTVTCSQNMNHEYMSWYRQDPGLGLRQIYYSMNVEVTDKGDVPEGYKVSRKEKRNFPLILESPSPNQTSLYFCASRTQGSDEKLFFGSGTQLSVL.

The chain has TRBV5-1 and TRBJ1-4, with D possibly TRBD1 on 5 matching bases. Trimming removed 4 bases at V and 8 bases at J, with 18 bases between. Per the germline V gene, CDR1 is SGHRS and CDR2 is YFSETQ. The CDR3 contains 15 residues. CDR3 in amino acids: CASSGSGTSGEKLFF. Written as DNA, the CDR3 is TGCGCCAGCAGCGGATCCGGGACTTCGGGGGAAAAACTGTTTTTT.

The count of this clonotype is one. The chain combines TRBV25-1 with TRBJ2-7; D is ambiguous. The V end was cut by 6 bases, the J end by 0 bases, with 12 bases between. Germline CDR1 MGHDK, CDR2 SYGVNS. The CDR3 is made up of 14 amino acids. CDR3 sequence reads: CASSGPVGSYEQYV. In DNA, the CDR3 is TGTGCCAGCAGCGGTCCGGTGGGCTCCTACGAGCAGTACGTC.

The chain couples TRBV29-1 to TRBJ2-2, with 7 positions matching TRBD1. V lost 6 bases, J lost 6 bases, and 10 bases stayed unmatched. The germline V gene has CDR1 SQVTM and CDR2 ANQGSEA. The CDR3 runs to 14 residues. CDR3 in DNA: TGCAGCGTCGGAGAGGGGGCGTCCGCCGGGGAGCTGTTTTTT. Translation: CSVGEGASAGELFF.

The rearrangement joins TRBV3-1 to TRBJ1-2; 8 bases agree with TRBD1. CDR3 size: 16 residues. Germline V gives CDR1 LGHDT, CDR2 YNNKEL (reference sequence). The V segment lost 1 base and the J segment 6 bases; nucleotides outside the gene matches: 10. DNA of the CDR3: TGTGCCAGCAGCCAAGGATCTCACAGGGGGACCGATGGCTACACCTTC. Encoded protein: CASSQGSHRGTDGYTF. The whole variable domain, filled in from reference TRBV3-1 and TRBJ1-2, reads DTAVSQTPKYLVTQMGNDKSIKCEQNLGHDTMYWYKQDSKKFLKIMFSYNNKELIINETVPNRFSPKSPDKAHLNLHINSLELGDSAVYFCASSQGSHRGTDGYTFGSGTRLTVV.

The rearrangement links TRBV27 to TRBJ2-3; D is perhaps TRBD2 (6 bases). In germline, CDR1 is MNHEY, CDR2 SMNVEV (reference sequence). This CDR3 is 18 amino acids long. The V and J ends lost 1 base and 0 bases respectively, with 17 bases between them. This CDR3 is CASSLLNVAEASTDTQYF. The CDR3 DNA is TGTGCCAGCAGTTTATTGAATGTAGCGGAGGCTAGCACAGATACGCAGTATTTT.

Written as DNA, the CDR3 is TGTGCCATCAGTGAGTCTCTAGAGGGGACCCAGTACTTC. Its protein is CAISESLEGTQYF. The V and J genes are TRBV10-3 and TRBJ2-5; D is perhaps TRBD2 (5 bases). V was trimmed by 0 bases and J by 7 bases, leaving 9 bases between them. The CDR3 spans 13 residues. The germline V gene has CDR1 ENHRY and CDR2 SYGVKD.

The chain is built from TRBV20-1 and TRBJ1-1, with a weak D call TRBD1 (5 bases). The germline V gene encodes CDR1 DFQATT and CDR2 SNEGSKA (reference sequence). V was cut by 5 bases and J by 4 bases, with 8 bases left in between. The CDR3 extends over 11 amino acids. The CDR3 spells CSARQITEAFF. The CDR3 DNA sequence: TGCAGTGCTCGACAGATCACTGAAGCTTTCTTT.

The chain employs TRBV12-3 or TRBV12-4 and TRBJ2-3; 8 bases map to TRBD2. With 7 bases clipped from V and 7 bases from J, the junction kept 10 bases outside the gene matches. The CDR3 runs to 14 residues. The CDR3 DNA reads as TGTGCCAGCATCCACGGGGGGGACGTTCATACGCAGTATTTT. Protein sequence: CASIHGGDVHTQYF.

The genes are TRBV6-2 or TRBV6-3 and TRBJ2-1; 9 bases align to TRBD1. The V gene's germline CDR1 is MNHEY and CDR2 SVGEGT. CDR3 length: 16 residues. Trimming removed 0 bases from V and 4 bases from J; junction bases left unmatched: 4. The CDR3 spells CASSYSGTGQYNEQFF. The CDR3 DNA is TGTGCCAGCAGTTACTCCGGGACAGGGCAATACAATGAGCAGTTCTTC.

The gene calls are TRBV14 and TRBJ1-2; no firm D call. The CDR3 has 14 residues. Germline assignment: CDR1 SGHDN and CDR2 FVKESK. V lost 2 bases, J lost 4 bases, and 11 bases lay in between. The CDR3 protein is CASSQRPGSYGYTF. The CDR3 DNA follows: TGTGCCAGCAGCCAACGACCGGGGAGCTATGGCTACACCTTC.

This clonotype appeared once. The chain combines TRBV4-1 with TRBJ1-4; 8 positions agree with TRBD1. V lost 1 base, J lost 7 bases, and 8 bases stayed unmatched. This CDR3 is 16 amino acids long. CDR1 is MGHRA and CDR2 is YSYEKL in the germline V gene. CDR3 nucleotide sequence: TGCGCCAGCAGCCAAGCGAGACAGGGGTCTGTTGAAAAACTGTTTTTT. Translation gives CASSQARQGSVEKLFF.

The J gene is TRBJ1-2, the V gene TRBV9; D perhaps matches TRBD1 (5 bases). Germline-derived CDR1 and CDR2 are SGDLS and YYNGEE. The CDR3 sequence is 14 residues long. Trimming pared 4 bases from V and 8 bases from J, leaving 18 bases between. Written as DNA, the CDR3 is TGTGCCAGCAGCACCGGGACCGCCTTGGGAGGCTACACCTTC. It yields the protein CASSTGTALGGYTF.